This T cell receptor beta chain is drawn from a study of blood T cell dynamics during melanoma immunotherapy. In the study overall: Standard first-line treatment here was pembrolizumab or nivolumab plus ipilimumab in metastatic melanoma.

The protocol was immunoSEQ multiplex PCR, while the TCRdb copy is restricted to in-frame clones and leaves out a portion. The sample carries over 10,000 clones, about 93% recorded once. Germline lookup yields CDR1 SGHNT and CDR2 YYREEE (reference sequence). This CDR3 comprises 14 residues. The ends were cut back, 3 bases at V and 0 bases at J, with 10 bases in the middle. Time point reported: week 3, after first cycle of checkpoint inhibitor. The receptor's source is a human donor with melanoma. The sequences come from effector memory CD8+ T cells from blood, collected from a patient treated with checkpoint blockade. The genes are TRBV5-4 and TRBJ2-7; D perhaps matches TRBD1 (7 bases). The CDR3 coding sequence is TGTGCCAGCAGCTCGCGGGACAGCTCCTACGAGCAGTACTTC. This translates into CASSSRDSSYEQYF. Using reference TRBV5-4 and TRBJ2-7 for the parts outside the CDR3, the full variable domain is ETGVTQSPTHLIKTRGQQVTLRCSSQSGHNTVSWYQQALGQGPQFIFQYYREEENGRGNFPPRFSGLQFPNYSSELNVNALELDDSALYLCASSSRDSSYEQYFGPGTRLTVT.